The 19 T cell receptor beta chains below were found in one sample sequenced in a study of blood T cells in healthy people across ages. A second about 7 to 12 cycle PCR used barcoded and J-beta primers. TCRdb re-called the 5' RACE reads through MiXCR, storing one row per CDR3 protein. The table has fewer than 900,000 distinct CDR3 sequences, around 36% seen once. The source material was blood. These receptors were taken from a young man in good health.

In this sample, this clonotype turned up many times. The J gene is TRBJ2-1, the V gene TRBV12-3 or TRBV12-4; D is unresolved. V was trimmed by 6 bases and J by 5 bases, leaving 11 bases between them. The CDR3 is made up of 13 amino acids. CDR3 in amino acids: CASRDPRDNEQFF. For the CDR3, the DNA is TGTGCCAGCAGGGACCCACGAGACAATGAGCAGTTCTTC.

Only a few counts were recorded for this clonotype. J is TRBJ2-5 and V is TRBV20-1; no definite D call. Between the trimmed V and J ends, which lost 5 bases and 2 bases, there was a span of 6 bases. The germline V gene encodes CDR1 DFQATT and CDR2 SNEGSKA (reference sequence). The CDR3 totals 11 residues. The chain's CDR3 is CSACQQETQYF. DNA of the CDR3: TGCAGTGCTTGTCAGCAAGAGACCCAGTACTTC.

This clonotype was seen ten or more times. The genes are TRBV7-2 and TRBJ1-2, with D perhaps TRBD1 (6 bases). The V and J ends lost 5 bases and 2 bases respectively, with 18 bases between them. The CDR3 covers 16 residues. The germline gives CDR1 SGHTA, CDR2 FQGNSA. CDR3 region: CASSPALGGMNYGYTF. The CDR3 DNA sequence: TGTGCCAGCAGCCCCGCCCTTGGGGGCATGAACTATGGCTACACCTTC.

CDR3 loop: CASSLNRGVTGANVLTF. DNA of the CDR3: TGTGCCAGCAGCCTAAACAGGGGGGTGACTGGGGCCAACGTCCTGACTTTC. This chain joins TRBV7-2 and TRBJ2-6; 8 bases fit TRBD1. Unmatched junction bases numbered 8, after V lost 5 bases and J lost 2 bases. Germline CDR1 and CDR2: SGHTA and FQGNSA. The CDR3 has 17 amino acids. Full variable domain (outside the CDR3, taken from reference TRBV7-2 and TRBJ2-6): GAGVSQSPSNKVTEKGKDVELRCDPISGHTALYWYRQSLGQGLEFLIYFQGNSAPDKSGLPSDRFSAERTGGSVSTLTIQRTQQEDSAVYLCASSLNRGVTGANVLTFGAGSRLTVL.

The rearrangement uses TRBV2 and TRBJ1-5, with 7 bases that match TRBD1. The V gene's germline CDR1 is SNHLY and CDR2 FYNNEI. With V trimmed by 4 bases and J by 6 bases, 12 bases remained unmatched. This CDR3 spans 16 amino acids. The CDR3 region has the DNA TGTGCCAGCAGTGCCCGGGGACAGCCCGGTCGTCAGCCCCAGCATTTT. Its protein is CASSARGQPGRQPQHF.

The V call is TRBV20-1, the J call TRBJ2-5; 7 bases are shared with TRBD2. V trimming: 6 bases; J trimming: 5 bases; junction bases outside the gene matches: 18. The CDR3 spans 16 residues. CDR1 is DFQATT, CDR2 SNEGSKA, per germline (reference sequence). The CDR3 protein is CSAEGEGTEQVETQYF. The CDR3 coding sequence is TGCAGTGCCGAAGGGGAGGGGACCGAGCAGGTCGAGACCCAGTACTTC.

This clonotype was recorded a few times. The chain is built from TRBV6-5 and TRBJ2-5; D is undetermined. Germline assignment: CDR1 MNHEY and CDR2 SVGAGI. V lost 2 bases and J lost 5, with 12 bases in between. The CDR3 length is 14 residues. CDR3 region: CASSYDRVAETQYF. The CDR3, as DNA: TGTGCCAGCAGTTACGATCGGGTCGCGGAGACCCAGTACTTC.

The sample holds a few counts of this clonotype. The chain employs TRBV12-3 or TRBV12-4 and TRBJ2-4, with D hard to call. The CDR3 extends over 15 amino acids. V lost 4 bases and J lost 0, with 10 bases in between. Here the CDR3 DNA reads TGTGCCAGCAGTTACTCAGATCTAGCCAAAAACATTCAGTACTTC. It encodes CASSYSDLAKNIQYF.

This clonotype has only one observation. The genes are TRBV6-6 and TRBJ2-3, with unresolved D. The CDR3 is 17 residues long. V lost 7 bases to trimming and J lost 0 bases, with 20 bases between them. Germline lookup yields CDR1 MNHNY and CDR2 SVGAGI (reference sequence). The DNA for the CDR3 is TGTGCCAGCACCCTACCCCACCAGTCCCCTAGCACAGATACGCAGTATTTT. This encodes CASTLPHQSPSTDTQYF.

This chain uses TRBV7-2 with TRBJ1-1, with unresolved D. V lost 2 bases, J lost 5 bases, and 12 bases lay in between. This CDR3 region has 14 residues. Germline CDR1 SGHTA, CDR2 FQGNSA. CDR3 loop: CASSLRVPSTEAFF. In DNA, the CDR3 is TGTGCCAGCAGCTTAAGGGTCCCCAGTACTGAAGCTTTCTTT.

The chain combines TRBV28 with TRBJ1-1; D not resolved. Per the germline V gene, CDR1 is MDHEN and CDR2 is SYDVKM. Trimming took 4 bases from V and 3 from J, leaving 18 bases between them. This CDR3 spans 16 amino acids. CDR3 sequence: CASSSFGGNSHTEAFF. CDR3 bases: TGTGCCAGCAGTTCCTTCGGAGGGAACAGCCACACTGAAGCTTTCTTT.

This rearrangement joins TRBV20-1 to TRBJ2-2; tentatively, D is TRBD2 (6 bases). Germline values: CDR1 DFQATT, CDR2 SNEGSKA (reference sequence). The CDR3 has 15 residues. Trimming pared 0 bases from V and 0 bases from J, leaving 8 bases between. CDR3 residues: CSARDGGANTGELFF. CDR3 bases: TGCAGTGCTAGAGACGGGGGTGCGAACACCGGGGAGCTGTTTTTT.

The V gene is TRBV9, the J gene TRBJ1-2; a weak D match, TRBD1 (6 bases). Trimming stripped 4 bases from V and 3 bases from J, with 16 bases between. The CDR3 runs 15 residues. Germline CDR1 and CDR2: SGDLS and YYNGEE. In DNA form, the CDR3 reads TGTGCCAGCAGCCCCCCGGGGGGACACGACTATGGCTACACCTTC. Translating gives CASSPPGGHDYGYTF.

On this clonotype: The junction departs from the called germline gene at one end, perhaps through a read error. This rearrangement joins TRBV9 to TRBJ1-5; D is ambiguous. This CDR3 has 14 residues. The V gene's germline CDR1 is SGDLS and CDR2 YYNGEE. CDR3 sequence reads: CAGSVGGENQPQHF. In nucleotides, the CDR3 is TGTGCCGGCAGCGTAGGCGGGGAGAATCAGCCCCAGCATTTT.

This clonotype was recorded a few times. The V gene is TRBV2, the J gene TRBJ2-3, with D unresolved. Germline assignment: CDR1 SNHLY and CDR2 FYNNEI. V lost 7 bases, J lost 0 bases, and 8 bases lay in between. The CDR3 is 13 amino acids. This CDR3 is CASKKSSTDTQYF. CDR3 nucleotide sequence: TGTGCCAGCAAAAAATCTAGCACAGATACGCAGTATTTT.

Details on this clonotype: A junction boundary mismatches the germline segment, possibly from a read error. The J gene is TRBJ2-1, the V gene TRBV7-7; 9 bases are a match to TRBD2. The CDR3 has 14 amino acids. Germline CDR1 reads SSHAT; CDR2 reads FNYEAQ (reference sequence). The DNA for the CDR3 is TGTGCTAGCAGCTCGGGACTAGCTCTCAATGAGCAGTTCTTC. Translated, it gives CASSSGLALNEQFF.

This clonotype was detected many times. The V call is TRBV4-3, the J call TRBJ2-4; 7 bases align to TRBD1. The germline CDR1 and CDR2 sequences are LGHNA and YSLEER. The V and J ends lost 1 base and 3 bases, in that order; junction bases with no gene match: 6. This CDR3 spans 16 amino acids. The CDR3 sequence: CASSQALWDSKNIQYF. The CDR3 bases are TGCGCCAGCAGCCAAGCCTTATGGGACAGCAAAAACATTCAGTACTTC.

V usage is TRBV20-1 and J usage is TRBJ1-2; a possible D gene is TRBD1 (5 bases). The CDR3 runs to 13 residues. Per germline, CDR1 DFQATT and CDR2 SNEGSKA (reference sequence). V lost 5 bases to trimming and J lost 8 bases, with 18 bases between them. For the CDR3, the DNA is TGCAGTGCTGTCGGCGGAGGGGCGGGGGGCTACACCTTC. Protein: CSAVGGGAGGYTF.

The chain joins TRBV20-1 to TRBJ2-7; D might be TRBD1 (6 bases). CDR3 length: 19 amino acids. Per the germline V gene, CDR1 is DFQATT and CDR2 is SNEGSKA (reference sequence). Trimming took 0 bases from V and 3 from J, leaving 27 bases between them. The CDR3 DNA reads as TGCAGTGCTAGAGATCCCCGCCCTCCAGGCGCAGGGGATGGCTACGAGCAGTACTTC. Its translation: CSARDPRPPGAGDGYEQYF.